The present TCR beta chain was sequenced within a study of B cell selection in AIRE deficiency. Conventional CD4 T cells were sorted as CD4+CD127+ cells. Trimming stripped 6 bases from V and 3 bases from J, with 14 bases between. Germline CDR1 and CDR2: LNHDA and SQIVND (reference sequence). The CDR3 runs 14 residues. Here immunoSEQ multiplex PCR was the method, and the copy in TCRdb shows in-frame clones only, minus some. The table records some 24,000 clones, about 96% of them present only once. This clonotype was obtained from a human donor in good health. The chain is built from TRBV19 and TRBJ1-1, with D possibly matching TRBD1 (5 bases). Sequences were obtained from CD4+CD127+ conventional T cells sorted from PBMCs. Written as DNA, the CDR3 is TGTGCCAGTAGGGGGCAGGGCCTGTACACTGAAGCTTTCTTT. This translates into CASRGQGLYTEAFF.